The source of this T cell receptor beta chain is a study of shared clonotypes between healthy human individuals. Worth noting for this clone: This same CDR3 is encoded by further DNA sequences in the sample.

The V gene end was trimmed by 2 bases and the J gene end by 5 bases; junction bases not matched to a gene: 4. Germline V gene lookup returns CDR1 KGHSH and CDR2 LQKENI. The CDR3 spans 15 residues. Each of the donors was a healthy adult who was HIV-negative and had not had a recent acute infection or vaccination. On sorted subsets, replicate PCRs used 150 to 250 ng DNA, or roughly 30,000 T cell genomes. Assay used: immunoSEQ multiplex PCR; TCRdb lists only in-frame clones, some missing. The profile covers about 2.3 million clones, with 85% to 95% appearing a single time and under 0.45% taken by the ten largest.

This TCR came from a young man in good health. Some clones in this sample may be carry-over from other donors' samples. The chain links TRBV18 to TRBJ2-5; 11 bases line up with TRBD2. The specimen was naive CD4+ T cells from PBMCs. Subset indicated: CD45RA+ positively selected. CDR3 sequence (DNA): TGTGCCAGCTCACCAGGGACTAGCGGCGGGGAGACCCAGTACTTC. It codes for CASSPGTSGGETQYF.